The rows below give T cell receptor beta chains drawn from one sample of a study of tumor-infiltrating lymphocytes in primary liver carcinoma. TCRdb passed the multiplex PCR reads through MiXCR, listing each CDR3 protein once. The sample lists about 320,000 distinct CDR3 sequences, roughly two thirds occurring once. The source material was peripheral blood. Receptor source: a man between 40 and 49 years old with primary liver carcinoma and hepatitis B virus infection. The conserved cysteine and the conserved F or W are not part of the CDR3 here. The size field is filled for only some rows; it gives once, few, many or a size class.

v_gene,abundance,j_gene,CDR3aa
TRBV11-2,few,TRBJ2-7,ASILGDRSYEQY
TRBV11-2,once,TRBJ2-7,ASSILAGVSRKHEQY
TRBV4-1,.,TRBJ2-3,ASSFWGQVAITQY
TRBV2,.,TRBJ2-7,ASSEFGGSSYEQY
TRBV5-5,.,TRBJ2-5,SRSLGPRETQY
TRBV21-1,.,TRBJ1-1,PSSKGRGEAF
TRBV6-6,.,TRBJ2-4,ASSLIGGTGIQY
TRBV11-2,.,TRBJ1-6,ASSQTGGDSALH
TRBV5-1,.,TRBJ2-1,ASSLMVSRWVYNEQF
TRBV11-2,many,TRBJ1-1,ASSLEIVRGTEAF
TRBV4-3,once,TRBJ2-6,ASGPNSAGANVLA
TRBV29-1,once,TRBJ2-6,SVEGTGFGTNVLT
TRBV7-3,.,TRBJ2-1,ASSPRLVGVIEQF
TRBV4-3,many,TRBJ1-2,ASSPTRQGPNYGYT
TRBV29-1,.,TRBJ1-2,SLGAGCAEGYT
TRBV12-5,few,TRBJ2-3,ASGFSSHFQY
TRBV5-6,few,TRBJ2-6,ASSPDTGANVLT
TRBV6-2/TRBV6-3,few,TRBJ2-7,ASSSYQLEQY
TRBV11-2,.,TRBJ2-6,ASSSVLGQEFGTGANVLT
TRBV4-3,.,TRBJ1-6,TRSQGTVNSPLH
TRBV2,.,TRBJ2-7,ASIRSFSYEQH
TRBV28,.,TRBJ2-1,ASSLITDRGNEQF
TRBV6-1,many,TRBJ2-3,ASSEQGSTDTQY
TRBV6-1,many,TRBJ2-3,ASSMSGWGFSTDTQY
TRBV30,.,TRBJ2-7,ACSVTSGFYEQY
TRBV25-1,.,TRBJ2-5,ASSEVVGGTQY
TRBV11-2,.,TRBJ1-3,ASSLTRVDTTY
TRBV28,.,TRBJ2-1,ASCLWRGSGGHNEQF
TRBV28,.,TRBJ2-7,ASSFQIGPAGGREQY
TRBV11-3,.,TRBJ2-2,AGNSQGAGGELF
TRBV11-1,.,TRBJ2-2,ASSSDRRTGELF
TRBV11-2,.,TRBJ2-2,ASRDRVGELF
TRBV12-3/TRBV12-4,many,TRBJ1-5,ASSLFGGSRQPQH
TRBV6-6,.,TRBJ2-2,ASSPGLAGVGSGELF
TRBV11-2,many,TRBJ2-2,ASSLPGGILGELF
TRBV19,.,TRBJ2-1,ACSPREGFSDEQF
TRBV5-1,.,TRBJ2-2,ASSEGPNTGELF
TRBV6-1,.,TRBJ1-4,ASIEAGVATNEKLF
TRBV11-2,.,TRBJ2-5,ASSLGRWDETQY
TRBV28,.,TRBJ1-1,ASSLTPRRGTEAF
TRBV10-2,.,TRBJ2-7,ASCDLREKGYEQY
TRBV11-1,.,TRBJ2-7,ASSSRTGNSHEQY
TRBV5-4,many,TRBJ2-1,ASSLSGDEQF
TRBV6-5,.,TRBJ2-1,ASSYRTNGRTSYNEQF
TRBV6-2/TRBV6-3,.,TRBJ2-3,ASSQDSTKSDTQY
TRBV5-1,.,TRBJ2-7,ASSLVSGFDEQY
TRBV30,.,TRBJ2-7,ALEEWGVGEQY
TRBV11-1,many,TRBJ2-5,ASSLRTNRETQY
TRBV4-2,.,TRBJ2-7,ASSQEGFGEQY
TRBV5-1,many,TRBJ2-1,ASSSSGGYNEQF
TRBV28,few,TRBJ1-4,ASSGILPTNEKLF
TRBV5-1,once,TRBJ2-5,AGTQKQGPEETQY
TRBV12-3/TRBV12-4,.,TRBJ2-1,ATSLSSGDEQF
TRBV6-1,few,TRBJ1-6,ASSGKQGSSYNSPLH
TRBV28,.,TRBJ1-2,ACSRVRRGYGYT
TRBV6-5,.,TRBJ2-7,ASSSRDRAAYEQY
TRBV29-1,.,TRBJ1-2,SVDLQGLNGYT